The source of this T cell receptor beta chain is a study of T cells in Graves' hyperthyroidism and ophthalmopathy. As for the study in general: Blood from the periphery was taken at initial diagnosis, before any treatment. Study-wide results and limits: A model built on 13 V-J features separated ophthalmopathy from stable hyperthyroidism.

V was cut by 5 bases and J by 3 bases, with 13 bases left in between. The CDR3 spans 14 residues. Germline V gene data show CDR1 as SEHNR and CDR2 as FQNEAQ (reference sequence). This clonotype was recorded many times. The antigen remains undetermined. Researchers took RNA transcripts and amplified the TCR beta CDR3 regions from them. HTBI primers drove first-round RT-PCR of the TCR CDR3. TCRdb re-called the multiplex PCR reads with MiXCR, one entry per CDR3 protein. There are roughly 500,000 distinct CDR3 sequences in the sample; more than 15% occur only once, and about 29% lies in the top ten. The V gene is TRBV7-9, the J gene TRBJ1-2; D is uncertain. The source material was blood. This receptor was identified in a woman in her twenties or thirties with Graves' ophthalmopathy. CDR3 sequence: CASSPSAFDYGYTF. In DNA, the CDR3 is TGTGCCAGCAGCCCGAGTGCCTTCGACTATGGCTACACCTTC. Supplemented by reference TRBV7-9 and TRBJ1-2, the full variable domain reads DTGVSQNPRHKITKRGQNVTFRCDPISEHNRLYWYRQTLGQGPEFLTYFQNEAQLEKSRLLSDRFSAERPKGSFSTLEIQRTEQGDSAMYLCASSPSAFDYGYTFGSGTRLTVV.